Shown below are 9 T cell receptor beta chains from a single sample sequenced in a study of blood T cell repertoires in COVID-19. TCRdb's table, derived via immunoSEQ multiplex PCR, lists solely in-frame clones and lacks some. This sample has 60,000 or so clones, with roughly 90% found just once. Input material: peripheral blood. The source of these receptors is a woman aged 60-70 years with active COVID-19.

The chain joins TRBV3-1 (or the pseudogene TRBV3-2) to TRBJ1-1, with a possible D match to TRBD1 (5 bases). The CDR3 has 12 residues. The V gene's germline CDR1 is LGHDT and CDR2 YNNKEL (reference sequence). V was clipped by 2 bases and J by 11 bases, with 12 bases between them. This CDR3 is CASSQFGGEAFF. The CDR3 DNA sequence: TGTGCCAGCAGCCAATTCGGGGGGGAGGCTTTCTTT.

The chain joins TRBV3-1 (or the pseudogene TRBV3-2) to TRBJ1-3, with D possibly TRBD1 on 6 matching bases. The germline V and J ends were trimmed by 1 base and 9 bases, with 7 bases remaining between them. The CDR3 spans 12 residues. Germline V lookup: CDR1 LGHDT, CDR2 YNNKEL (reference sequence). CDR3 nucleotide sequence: TGTGCCAGCAGCCAAGTGGGGGCCACCATATATTTT. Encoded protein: CASSQVGATIYF.

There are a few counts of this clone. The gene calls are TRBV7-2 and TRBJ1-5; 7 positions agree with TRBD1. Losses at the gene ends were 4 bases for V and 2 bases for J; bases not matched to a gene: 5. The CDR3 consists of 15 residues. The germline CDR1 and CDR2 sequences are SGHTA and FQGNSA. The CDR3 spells CASSSTGLGNQPQHF. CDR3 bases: TGTGCCAGCAGCTCGACAGGGTTGGGCAATCAGCCCCAGCATTTT.

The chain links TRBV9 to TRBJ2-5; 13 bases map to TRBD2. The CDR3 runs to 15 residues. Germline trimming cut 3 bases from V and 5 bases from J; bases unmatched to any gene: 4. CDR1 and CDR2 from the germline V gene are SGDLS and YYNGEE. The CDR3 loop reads CASSALAGGSETQYF. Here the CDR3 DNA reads TGTGCCAGCAGCGCACTAGCGGGGGGGTCTGAGACCCAGTACTTC.

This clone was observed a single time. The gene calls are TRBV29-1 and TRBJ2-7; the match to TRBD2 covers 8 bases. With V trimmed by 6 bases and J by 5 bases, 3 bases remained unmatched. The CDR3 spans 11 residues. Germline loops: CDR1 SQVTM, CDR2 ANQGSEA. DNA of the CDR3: TGCAGCGTCCGGGGGGGCCACGAGCAGTACTTC. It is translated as CSVRGGHEQYF.

Written as DNA, the CDR3 is TGTGCCAGCAGCCATCAGAATGAAAAACTGTTTTTT. It is translated as CASSHQNEKLFF. This rearrangement joins TRBV3-1 (or the pseudogene TRBV3-2) to TRBJ1-4; D not resolved. Germline CDR1 is LGHDT and CDR2 is YNNKEL (reference sequence). The CDR3 consists of 12 residues. Trimming stripped 3 bases from V and 5 bases from J, with 4 bases between.

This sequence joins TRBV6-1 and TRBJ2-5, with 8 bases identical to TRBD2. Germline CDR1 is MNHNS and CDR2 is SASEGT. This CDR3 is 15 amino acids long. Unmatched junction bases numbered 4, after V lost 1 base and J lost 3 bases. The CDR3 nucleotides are TGTGCCAGCAGTGAAGTGTCCGGGGGGGAAGAGACCCAGTACTTC. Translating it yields CASSEVSGGEETQYF.

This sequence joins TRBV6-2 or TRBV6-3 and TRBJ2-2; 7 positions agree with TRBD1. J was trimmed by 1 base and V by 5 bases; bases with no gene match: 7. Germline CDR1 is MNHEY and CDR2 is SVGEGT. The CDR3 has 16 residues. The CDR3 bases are TGTGCCAGCAGTAAGGTCGGGACAGTGAACACCGGGGAGCTGTTTTTT. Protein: CASSKVGTVNTGELFF.

CDR3 loop: CAWIYRGRLTGNTIYF. The CDR3 coding sequence is TGTGCCTGGATATACAGGGGCCGATTAACAGGAAACACCATATATTTT. This chain links TRBV30 with TRBJ1-3; 7 nucleotides line up with TRBD1. In germline, CDR1 is GTSNPN, CDR2 SVGIG (reference sequence). The CDR3 loop spans 16 amino acids. The trim removed 4 bases at V and 4 bases at J, leaving 13 bases unmatched.